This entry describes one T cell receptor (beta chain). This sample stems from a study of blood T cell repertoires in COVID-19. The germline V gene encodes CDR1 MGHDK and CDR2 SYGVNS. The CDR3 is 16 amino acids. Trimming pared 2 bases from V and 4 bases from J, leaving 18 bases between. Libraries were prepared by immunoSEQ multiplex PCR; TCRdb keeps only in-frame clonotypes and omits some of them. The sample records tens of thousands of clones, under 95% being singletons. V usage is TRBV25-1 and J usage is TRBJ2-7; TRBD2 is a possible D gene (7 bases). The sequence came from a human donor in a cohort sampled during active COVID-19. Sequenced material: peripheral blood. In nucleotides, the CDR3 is TGTGCCAGCAGTGAAACTCCTAGGGGGGGTGGTTACGAGCAGTACTTC. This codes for CASSETPRGGGYEQYF.